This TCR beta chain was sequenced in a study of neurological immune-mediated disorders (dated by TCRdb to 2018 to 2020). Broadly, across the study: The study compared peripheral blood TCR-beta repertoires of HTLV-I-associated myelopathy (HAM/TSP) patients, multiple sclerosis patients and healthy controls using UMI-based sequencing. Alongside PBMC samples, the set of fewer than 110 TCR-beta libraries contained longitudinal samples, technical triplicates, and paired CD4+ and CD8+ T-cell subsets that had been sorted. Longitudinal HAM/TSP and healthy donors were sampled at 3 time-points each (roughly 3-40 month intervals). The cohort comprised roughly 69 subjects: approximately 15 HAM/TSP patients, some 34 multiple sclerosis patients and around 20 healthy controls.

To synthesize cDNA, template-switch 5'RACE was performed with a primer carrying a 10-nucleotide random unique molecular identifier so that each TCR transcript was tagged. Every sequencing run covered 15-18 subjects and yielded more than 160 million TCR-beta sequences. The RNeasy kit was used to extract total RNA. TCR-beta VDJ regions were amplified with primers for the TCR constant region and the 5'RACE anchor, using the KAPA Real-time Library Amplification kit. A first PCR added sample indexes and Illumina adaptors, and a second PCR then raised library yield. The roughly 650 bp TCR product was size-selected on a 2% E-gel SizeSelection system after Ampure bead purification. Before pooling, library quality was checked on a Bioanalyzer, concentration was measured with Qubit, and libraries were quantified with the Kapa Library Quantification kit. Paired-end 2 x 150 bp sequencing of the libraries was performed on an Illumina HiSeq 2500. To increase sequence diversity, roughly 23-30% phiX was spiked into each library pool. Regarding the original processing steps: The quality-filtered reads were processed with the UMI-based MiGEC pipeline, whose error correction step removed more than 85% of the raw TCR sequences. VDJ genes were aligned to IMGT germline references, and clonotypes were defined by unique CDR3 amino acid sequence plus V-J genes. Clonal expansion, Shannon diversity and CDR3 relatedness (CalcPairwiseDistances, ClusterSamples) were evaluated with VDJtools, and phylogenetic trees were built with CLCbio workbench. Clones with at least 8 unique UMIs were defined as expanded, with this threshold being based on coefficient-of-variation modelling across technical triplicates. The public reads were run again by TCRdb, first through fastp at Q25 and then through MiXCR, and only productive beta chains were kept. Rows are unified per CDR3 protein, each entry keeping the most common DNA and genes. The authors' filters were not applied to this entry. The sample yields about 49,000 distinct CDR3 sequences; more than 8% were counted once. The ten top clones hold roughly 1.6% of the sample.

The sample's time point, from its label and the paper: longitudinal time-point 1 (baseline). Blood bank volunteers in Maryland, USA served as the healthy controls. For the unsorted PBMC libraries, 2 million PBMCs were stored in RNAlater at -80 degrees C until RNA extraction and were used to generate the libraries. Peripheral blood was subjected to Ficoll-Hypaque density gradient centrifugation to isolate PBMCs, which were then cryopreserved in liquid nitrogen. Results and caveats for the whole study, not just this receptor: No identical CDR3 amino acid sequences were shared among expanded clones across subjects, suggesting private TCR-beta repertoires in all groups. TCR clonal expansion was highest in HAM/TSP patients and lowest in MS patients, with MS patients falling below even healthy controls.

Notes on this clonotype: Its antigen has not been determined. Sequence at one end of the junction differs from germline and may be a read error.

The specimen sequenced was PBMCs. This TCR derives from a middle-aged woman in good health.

The CDR3 protein: CSISKGAIYEQYF. The nucleotide sequence reads TGTTCCATCAGTAAGGGGGCTATCTACGAGCAGTACTTC. The sequence joins TRBV10-3 to TRBJ2-7; 7 central nucleotides agree with TRBD1. CDR1 and CDR2 are drawn from the germline V gene: ENHRY, SYGVKD. The CDR3 numbers 13 residues from cysteine through phenylalanine. The entry retains the CDR3 DNA only, 39 bases that are in frame from base 1.